Listed below are T cell receptor beta chains from one sample, sequenced in a study of cytomegalovirus exposure and HLA in healthy donors. Clones were sequenced by immunoSEQ multiplex PCR, and TCRdb holds only the in-frame ones, with some missing. The sample holds about 130,000 clones, over 70% seen once. Sequences were obtained from PBMCs. The receptors were gathered from a man younger than 30 in good health and CMV-seropositive. Both conserved end residues are part of each CDR3. Fields, in order: J gene, D gene, V gene, clone size, CDR3 DNA, CDR3 protein. The D gene is left open where the match is weak. Not all rows give a size; the values are once, few, many and, for expanded clones, a class.

J: TRBJ1-1
D: -
V: TRBV11-2
size: -
DNA: TGTGCCAGCAGCCCGCTCAAGGGGATGAACACTGAAGCTTTCTTT
CDR3: CASSPLKGMNTEAFF

J: TRBJ2-5
D: -
V: TRBV10-3
size: once
DNA: TGTGCCATCAGTGAAGGGGCCCAAGAGACCCAGTACTTC
CDR3: CAISEGAQETQYF

J: TRBJ2-1
D: -
V: TRBV5-1
size: -
DNA: TGCGCCAGCAGCTTGACCAGGAATTACAATGAGCAGTTCTTC
CDR3: CASSLTRNYNEQFF

J: TRBJ1-3
D: TRBD1
V: TRBV27
size: -
DNA: TGTGCCAGCAGTTTGGGACAGGGCGCTGGAAACACCATATATTTT
CDR3: CASSLGQGAGNTIYF

J: TRBJ1-2
D: TRBD1
V: TRBV5-1
size: -
DNA: TGCGCCAGCAGTTTGAACAGGGGCTATGGCTACACCTTC
CDR3: CASSLNRGYGYTF

J: TRBJ1-1
D: TRBD1
V: TRBV19
size: -
DNA: TGTGCCAGTAGCTACAGGGGATGGCACACTGAAGCTTTCTTT
CDR3: CASSYRGWHTEAFF

J: TRBJ1-2
D: -
V: TRBV10-3
size: -
DNA: TGTGCCATCAGCCGCGACTATGGCTACACCTTC
CDR3: CAISRDYGYTF

J: TRBJ2-6
D: -
V: TRBV13
size: -
DNA: TGTGCCAGCAGCTTGGAGAAATCCCCTCCGAGTGCTGGGGCCAACGTCCTGACTTTC
CDR3: CASSLEKSPPSAGANVLTF

J: TRBJ1-5
D: TRBD1
V: TRBV4-2
size: -
DNA: TGTGCCAGCAGCCCGGGACAGGGGATGCATGGCAATCAGCCCCAGCATTTT
CDR3: CASSPGQGMHGNQPQHF

J: TRBJ2-2
D: -
V: TRBV9
size: -
DNA: TGTGCCAGCAGCGTAGATTTGTCTGTAATCGTGACAGGGAACACCGGGGAGCTGTTTTTT
CDR3: CASSVDLSVIVTGNTGELFF

J: TRBJ2-3
D: -
V: TRBV7-9
size: -
DNA: TGTGCCAGCAGCTTAGCGCCACAGTTAGATACGCAGTATTTT
CDR3: CASSLAPQLDTQYF

J: TRBJ1-1
D: TRBD1
V: TRBV6-5
size: -
DNA: TGTGCCAGCACTCGGACAGGGCCGAACACTGAAGCTTTCTTT
CDR3: CASTRTGPNTEAFF

J: TRBJ1-1
D: -
V: TRBV5-3
size: -
DNA: TGTGCCAGAAGCTTGTACAGGGTATTGTTCACTGAAGCTTTCTTT
CDR3: CARSLYRVLFTEAFF

J: TRBJ2-5
D: TRBD1
V: TRBV5-4
size: -
DNA: TGTGCCAGCAGCTCGGGACAGCCGAAAAAAGAGACCCAGTACTTC
CDR3: CASSSGQPKKETQYF

J: TRBJ2-1
D: -
V: TRBV5-4
size: -
DNA: TGTGCCAGCAGCTTAGAGGGTCTCCTCGGTGAGCAGTTCTTC
CDR3: CASSLEGLLGEQFF

J: TRBJ1-2
D: TRBD1
V: TRBV2
size: -
DNA: TGTGCCAGCAACACCGGGACAGGGGCCTATGGCTACACCTTC
CDR3: CASNTGTGAYGYTF

J: TRBJ2-3
D: TRBD1
V: TRBV18
size: -
DNA: TGTGCCAGCTCACCACCTACCCCCGGGACAGGGGGCACAGATACGCAGTATTTT
CDR3: CASSPPTPGTGGTDTQYF

J: TRBJ1-1
D: TRBD1
V: TRBV19
size: -
DNA: TGTGCCACCCGGGGGGACAGGGAAGCTTTCTTT
CDR3: CATRGDREAFF

J: TRBJ2-3
D: TRBD1
V: TRBV5-4
size: -
DNA: TGTGCCAGCAGCTTGGCGGGACAGGGGGCAGATACGCAGTATTTT
CDR3: CASSLAGQGADTQYF

J: TRBJ1-2
D: -
V: TRBV20-1
size: -
DNA: TGCAGTGCTAGAGACCGACAAGGCTACACCTTC
CDR3: CSARDRQGYTF

J: TRBJ2-3
D: -
V: TRBV9
size: -
DNA: TGTGCCAGCAGCGTAGACAGGGCACTAGATACGCAGTATTTT
CDR3: CASSVDRALDTQYF

J: TRBJ1-6
D: -
V: TRBV19
size: few
DNA: TGTGCCAGTAGTGTCAGAAATTCACCCCTCCACTTT
CDR3: CASSVRNSPLHF

J: TRBJ1-1
D: -
V: TRBV6-5
size: -
DNA: TGTGCCAGCAGTTACCTAGGGGGGGCGGCTTTCTTT
CDR3: CASSYLGGAAFF

J: TRBJ1-2
D: -
V: TRBV7-9
size: -
DNA: TGTGCCAGCAGCTTCCCACAGGGTAGTGGGGGCTACACCTTC
CDR3: CASSFPQGSGGYTF

J: TRBJ1-2
D: -
V: TRBV19
size: few
DNA: TGTGCCAGTAGTATTCGGGGTGATAACTATGGCTACACCTTC
CDR3: CASSIRGDNYGYTF

J: TRBJ1-1
D: TRBD1
V: TRBV5-5
size: -
DNA: TGTGCCAGCAGCCCGGTTAACACAGGGGGCACTGAAGCTTTCTTT
CDR3: CASSPVNTGGTEAFF

J: TRBJ2-1
D: -
V: TRBV4-3
size: -
DNA: TGCGCCAGCAGCCAGGATTTTGATGGATCAGCGCCATACAATGAGCAGTTCTTC
CDR3: CASSQDFDGSAPYNEQFF

J: TRBJ1-1
D: TRBD1
V: TRBV7-2
size: once
DNA: TGTGCCAGCATTCCCATCGGACAGGGGAGATTGGCTTTCTTT
CDR3: CASIPIGQGRLAFF

J: TRBJ1-2
D: -
V: TRBV6-5
size: -
DNA: TGTGCCAGCAGTTACTCCGGGGACAATGGCTACACCTTC
CDR3: CASSYSGDNGYTF

J: TRBJ2-7
D: TRBD1
V: TRBV7-9
size: -
DNA: TGTGCCAGCAGCTTGGGTGGACAGGTGCACTACGAGCAGTACTTC
CDR3: CASSLGGQVHYEQYF

J: TRBJ1-5
D: -
V: TRBV19
size: few
DNA: TGTGCCAGTAGTATACGGGGGGTTCGCAATCAGCCCCAGCATTTT
CDR3: CASSIRGVRNQPQHF

J: TRBJ1-6
D: -
V: TRBV30
size: -
DNA: TGTGCCTGGAGTTGGGCGGGGGCAGATAATTCACCCCTCCACTTT
CDR3: CAWSWAGADNSPLHF

J: TRBJ1-1
D: TRBD1
V: TRBV19
size: -
DNA: TGTGCCAGTAGTAAGACAGGGGGTGTGACTGAAGCTTTCTTT
CDR3: CASSKTGGVTEAFF

J: TRBJ1-2
D: -
V: TRBV6-5
size: -
DNA: TGTGCCAGCAGTTACGCAACCCGGGTGGGAGGGAGTGGCTACACCTTC
CDR3: CASSYATRVGGSGYTF

J: TRBJ1-2
D: -
V: TRBV23-1
size: -
DNA: TGCGCCAGCAGAGGGAGCTATGGCTACACCTTC
CDR3: CASRGSYGYTF

J: TRBJ1-1
D: -
V: TRBV6-6
size: -
DNA: TGTGCCAGCATGCGGCTGAACACTGAAGCTTTCTTT
CDR3: CASMRLNTEAFF

J: TRBJ1-1
D: -
V: TRBV5-4
size: -
DNA: TGTGCCAGCAGCTTCGGTGACACTGAAGCTTTCTTT
CDR3: CASSFGDTEAFF

J: TRBJ1-1
D: -
V: TRBV6-5
size: -
DNA: TGTGCCAGCAGGACTCTAACACAGGGAGAAGCTTTCTTT
CDR3: CASRTLTQGEAFF

J: TRBJ2-1
D: -
V: TRBV5-4
size: -
DNA: TGTGCCAGCAGCTTGTATAGGTACGGCAGGACACATCAAAATGAGCAGTTCTTC
CDR3: CASSLYRYGRTHQNEQFF

J: TRBJ1-2
D: TRBD1
V: TRBV4-1
size: -
DNA: TGCGCCAGCAGCCACGGACAGGGAAAATCGCTCGGCTACACCTTC
CDR3: CASSHGQGKSLGYTF

J: TRBJ1-2
D: TRBD1
V: TRBV5-5
size: -
DNA: TGTGCCAGCAGCCACACCTCGGGACAGGGCGGTGGCTACACCTTC
CDR3: CASSHTSGQGGGYTF